This T cell receptor beta chain originates from a study of T cells after yellow fever vaccination. Study-wide findings and caveats: The booster saw the reappearance of most primary-vaccination clones (around 96% CD4, 80% to 90% CD8). Abundant clonotypes (contaminants from the bulk population) could be present in FACS-sorted repertoires. A weaker secondary response peaked on day 5, the primary on day 15.

In its sample, this clonotype was seen many times. The antigen remains undetermined. Synthesis of TCR cDNA relied on 5'RACE template switching, which attached a universal primer site and UMIs. TCRdb fed the 5' RACE reads into MiXCR, producing one record per CDR3 protein. The sample holds 150,000 to 200,000 distinct CDR3 sequences, roughly 6.2% seen once. V lost 1 base and J 5 bases, leaving 6 bases between the germline ends. Per the germline V gene, CDR1 is GTSNPN and CDR2 is SVGIG (reference sequence). The CDR3 covers 13 residues. The receptor's source is a young man who received the YFV17D yellow fever vaccine. Here the sequenced sample was CD4+ T cells sorted from PBMCs, taken on the day of the first yellow fever vaccination. The rearrangement uses TRBV30 and TRBJ1-6; tentatively, D is TRBD1 (5 bases). Here the CDR3 DNA reads TGTGCCTGGAGTGGGGGGGATAATTCACCCCTCCACTTT. Its translation: CAWSGGDNSPLHF.